Listed below are T cell receptor beta chains from one sample, sequenced in a study of control samples from healthy donors and cancer patients. Data came from immunoSEQ multiplex PCR; TCRdb stores just in-frame clones and leaves some out. The sample has around 150,000 clones; 89% are singletons. Material: blood. These receptors originate from a man aged 25 to 40 in good health. CDR3s include the opening cysteine and the closing phenylalanine or tryptophan. Fields, in order: clone size, D gene, J gene, V gene, CDR3 protein, CDR3 DNA. A D gene is named only where the DNA matches it firmly. Clone size, where shown, is once, few, many, or a class for clones that have expanded.

few | - | TRBJ1-1 | TRBV7-3 | CASSYVPNTEAFF | TGTGCCAGCAGCTACGTACCCAACACTGAAGCTTTCTTT
- | TRBD1 | TRBJ2-7 | TRBV7-9 | CASSPDRGQTYEQYF | TGTGCCAGCAGCCCGGACAGGGGCCAAACCTACGAGCAGTACTTC
- | - | TRBJ1-4 | TRBV4-2 | CASSRTGFATNEKLFF | TGTGCCAGCAGCCGCACAGGGTTCGCAACTAATGAAAAACTGTTTTTT
- | - | TRBJ2-7 | TRBV4-1 | CASSQKGPGAYEQYF | TGCGCCAGCAGCCAAAAGGGGCCAGGGGCCTACGAGCAGTACTTC
- | - | TRBJ2-6 | TRBV25-1 | CASSESGLRGANVLTF | TGTGCCAGCAGTGAATCTGGGCTTCGGGGGGCCAACGTCCTGACTTTC
- | TRBD1 | TRBJ1-5 | TRBV2 | CASSDRDRGFQPQHF | TGTGCCAGCAGTGACCGGGACAGGGGATTTCAGCCCCAGCATTTT
- | - | TRBJ1-3 | TRBV6-2/TRBV6-3 | CASSDTIRQTSGNTIYF | TGTGCCAGCAGTGATACGATTCGACAGACCTCTGGAAACACCATATATTTT
- | TRBD1 | TRBJ1-6 | TRBV6-4 | CASKPGQATYNSPLHF | TGTGCCAGTAAGCCGGGACAGGCGACCTATAATTCACCCCTCCACTTT
- | - | TRBJ2-4 | TRBV27 | CASDEGPEENIQYF | TGTGCCAGCGATGAGGGACCCGAGGAAAACATTCAGTACTTC
- | - | TRBJ1-4 | TRBV5-4 | CASSPGTTTNEKLFF | TGTGCCAGCAGCCCTGGTACCACAACTAATGAAAAACTGTTTTTT
- | - | TRBJ2-4 | TRBV21-1 | CASSTQGPSKNIQYF | TGTGCCAGCAGCACCCAGGGGCCTTCCAAAAACATTCAGTACTTC
- | TRBD2 | TRBJ2-3 | TRBV18 | CASSRLAGGPGTDTQYF | TGTGCCAGCTCTAGACTAGCGGGGGGGCCCGGAACAGATACGCAGTATTTT
- | - | TRBJ2-7 | TRBV5-6 | CASSTGTRPYEQYF | TGTGCCAGCAGCACTGGGACACGTCCCTACGAGCAGTACTTC
once | - | TRBJ1-5 | TRBV24-1 | CATSDSMWPQHF | TGTGCCACCAGTGATTCGATGTGGCCCCAGCATTTT
- | TRBD2 | TRBJ2-5 | TRBV14 | CASSQDLGEGRNQETQYF | TGTGCCAGCAGCCAAGATCTCGGGGAGGGCCGGAATCAAGAGACCCAGTACTTC
- | TRBD1 | TRBJ1-1 | TRBV27 | CASRTQGERNTEAFF | TGTGCCAGCAGGACTCAGGGGGAGAGGAACACTGAAGCTTTCTTT
- | - | TRBJ2-5 | TRBV6-6 | CASQTSGTQYF | TGTGCCAGCCAAACTTCGGGGACCCAGTACTTC
- | - | TRBJ2-7 | TRBV27 | CASSSAGGLGEQYF | TGTGCCAGCAGTTCGGCAGGGGGGCTTGGCGAGCAGTACTTC